This T cell receptor beta chain derives from a study of PD-1 blockade in classical Hodgkin lymphoma. General study points: Baseline TCR diversity was reportedly lower in newly diagnosed patients than in healthy donors. It was reported as lower still in relapsed/refractory patients.

Germline-derived CDR1 and CDR2 are LGHNT and FRNRAP. Trimming shortened V by 5 bases and J by 6 bases, and 8 bases separated the two germline ends. The CDR3 sequence is 11 residues long. To note about this clone: Antigen: not known.

Time point given: cycle 4 day 1 (C4D1), after 6 weeks of nivolumab. Each of the patients experienced relapse following autologous stem cell transplantation, and their brentuximab vedotin exposure differed. Complete response, partial response or progressive disease made up the best responses. Generated by immunoSEQ multiplex PCR, the TCRdb table keeps only in-frame clones and is missing some. Of 57,000 or so clones listed, nearly 90% are singletons. This TCR was recovered from a human donor with classical Hodgkin lymphoma. The sample here was peripheral blood mononuclear cells (PBMCs), taken before the fourth cycle of nivolumab. The chain links TRBV12-5 to TRBJ2-7; D gene ambiguous. CDR3 amino acids: CASGGVGEQYF. DNA of the CDR3: TGTGCTAGTGGTGGGGTAGGCGAGCAGTACTTC.